This TCR beta chain was sequenced in a study of T cells in localized non-small cell lung cancer (dated by TCRdb to the early 2020s). Regarding the complete study: The study analyzed T cell repertoires of roughly 220 early-stage NSCLC patients, comparing tumors and uninvolved tumor-adjacent lungs. The cohort consisted of approximately 220 treatment-naive NSCLC patients whose localized lung tumors had been resected. NSCLC patients had a mean age of approximately 72 years, and around 140 were male and about a hundred female. General conclusions and limits of the study: Because the study design was exploratory, TCR variables were selected using unadjusted p-values without false-discovery rate correction. A median of approximately 57 of the top 100 tumor clones were detected in paired uninvolved adjacent lung, and some 29 of these tumor clones were also found among the top 100 clones of the paired uninvolved adjacent lung. Longer overall survival was associated with higher blood T cell density, whereas shorter survival was associated with higher adjacent-lung clonality. Because multi-region tumor sequencing was not done, intratumor heterogeneity could not be ruled out. Uninvolved tumor-adjacent lung showed the highest T cell clonality, higher than tumor, which suggests more focused antigenic responses in the uninvolved tumor-adjacent lung.

As regards this clone: It lacks a known antigen. Per-nucleotide qualities are absent, and no much larger clonotype sits a single base away.

TCR beta CDR3 regions were sequenced from DNA using the immunoSEQ Assay. As for the authors' bioinformatics: T cell density was computed as TCR beta template counts normalized to usable DNA estimated by amplifying housekeeping genes. The preseqR package was used to estimate richness by extrapolating to 400,000 templates for PBMC samples and to 120,000 templates for tissue samples. Clonality was taken to be one minus Pielou's evenness. Tissue-enriched TCRs were identified by differential abundance testing using productive amino-acid clonotypes, minimum total count 5 and alpha 0.1. The Jaccard Index and the Morisita Overlap Index were used to quantify repertoire overlap between compartments. GLIPH grouped TCR beta CDR3s together with public tetramer-defined viral CDR3s, and a viral motif had to include at least three viral sequences and also show V-gene enrichment. TCRdb's version of the immuneACCESS table is confined to in-frame rearrangements and falls short of the full clone set. An unresolved V gene accounts for under half of the shortfall where checked; the remainder is of unknown origin. For V, J and clone size, that table is used; D and trimming come from the DNA. The sample table contains more than 25,000 clones; only one count was recorded for 89% of them. About a tenth of the sample lies in the top ten.

For this chain, trimming is 5 bases at the V end and 5 bases at the J end, and the number of junction bases without a gene match is 17. The CDR3 numbers 18 residues from cysteine through phenylalanine. Only CDR3 DNA remains: 54 bases, in frame from the first base. CDR1 and CDR2, per the germline V gene (reference sequence), are SEHNR and FQNEAQ. At diagnosis, tumor, uninvolved tumor-adjacent lung and peripheral blood were collected and then preserved as a mix of FFPE and fresh-frozen material. For TCR repertoire profiling, blood samples were analyzed in the form of peripheral blood mononuclear cells.

The chain couples TRBV7-9 to TRBJ2-3, with 9 central nucleotides matching TRBD2. The receptor's source is a woman aged 35 to 70 with stage I lung adenocarcinoma. The specimen was peripheral blood, collected before any cancer treatment. The CDR3 region has the sequence CASSPTGRGGDAQDTQYF. In nucleotide form, the sequence is TGTGCCAGCAGCCCAACAGGGCGGGGGGGAGATGCACAAGATACGCAGTATTTT. Supplemented by the reference TRBV7-9 and TRBJ2-3 proteins around the CDR3, the complete variable domain is DTGVSQNPRHKITKRGQNVTFRCDPISEHNRLYWYRQTLGQGPEFLTYFQNEAQLEKSRLLSDRFSAERPKGSFSTLEIQRTEQGDSAMYLCASSPTGRGGDAQDTQYFGPGTRLTVL.